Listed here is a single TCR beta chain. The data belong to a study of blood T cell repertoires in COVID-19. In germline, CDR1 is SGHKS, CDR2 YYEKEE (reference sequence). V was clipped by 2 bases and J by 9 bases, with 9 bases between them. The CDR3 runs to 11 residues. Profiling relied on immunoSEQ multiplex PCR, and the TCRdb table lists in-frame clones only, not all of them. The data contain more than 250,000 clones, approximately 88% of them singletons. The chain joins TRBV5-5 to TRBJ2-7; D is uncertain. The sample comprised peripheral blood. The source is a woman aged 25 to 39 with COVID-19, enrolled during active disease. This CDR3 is CASSFSRRQYF. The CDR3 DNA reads TGTGCCAGCAGCTTCTCTCGGAGGCAGTACTTC.